Following are 10 T cell receptor beta chains from one sample sequenced in a study of beta chain features in type 1 diabetes. Of the isolated RNA, all was reverse transcribed, and so the sequenced material was expressed TCRB transcripts. TCRdb's table, derived via immunoSEQ multiplex PCR, lists solely in-frame clones and lacks some. The profile covers approximately 60,000 clones, with approximately 59% appearing a single time and over 2% taken by the ten largest. The sequenced sample consisted of Tregs from blood. The receptors come from a woman aged 18-29 years in good health.

This clone has more than one count but fewer than ten. The chain is built from TRBV7-9 and TRBJ2-1, with D possibly TRBD2 on 6 matching bases. There are 15 residues in the CDR3. Germline V CDR1 and CDR2: SEHNR, FQNEAQ (reference sequence). Trimming shortened V by 2 bases and J by 5 bases, and 13 bases separated the two germline ends. The CDR3 is CASSLILAMDNEQFF. As DNA, the CDR3 is TGTGCCAGCAGCTTAATACTAGCTATGGACAATGAGCAGTTCTTC.

This chain uses TRBV5-4 with TRBJ2-1; TRBD2 matches 7 bases. The junction had 12 bases not matched to a gene; V was cut back by 0 bases and J by 6 bases. The CDR3 contains 17 residues. CDR1 and CDR2 (germline): SGHNT, YYREEE (reference sequence). CDR3 region: CASSLAGGLFELNEQFF. Here the CDR3 DNA reads TGTGCCAGCAGCTTGGCGGGGGGACTTTTTGAGCTCAATGAGCAGTTCTTC.

The chain uses TRBV6-6 and TRBJ1-2; no reliable D call. V shed 4 bases and J shed 4 bases, with 16 bases lying between them. The germline V gene has CDR1 MNHNY and CDR2 SVGAGI (reference sequence). CDR3 length: 15 residues. In DNA form, the CDR3 reads TGTGCCAGCAGTTGGGTGGAGACTGATCCCTATGGCTACACCTTC. Protein: CASSWVETDPYGYTF.

The chain carries TRBV5-1 and TRBJ2-5, with D possibly TRBD2 on 6 matching bases. Germline V gene data show CDR1 as SGHRS and CDR2 as YFSETQ. This CDR3 region has 12 residues. The V end lost 2 bases, the J end lost 10 bases, and 12 bases lay between the germline ends. The CDR3 loop is CASSLGTEFQYF. The CDR3 DNA sequence: TGCGCCAGCAGCTTAGGGACTGAGTTCCAGTACTTC.

The gene calls are TRBV10-3 and TRBJ1-1; possibly TRBD1 for D (5 bases). The CDR3 is 13 amino acids. V shed 10 bases and J shed 1 base, with 13 bases lying between them. Germline CDR1 reads ENHRY; CDR2 reads SYGVKD. The DNA of the CDR3 is TGTGCCACCTTTTCAGGGAAGAACACTGAAGCTTTCTTT. Translating it yields CATFSGKNTEAFF.

This rearrangement joins TRBV2 to TRBJ2-3; tentative D call: TRBD1 (5 bases). The CDR3 extends over 13 amino acids. CDR1 SNHLY and CDR2 FYNNEI come from the germline V gene. The germline V and J ends were trimmed by 6 bases and 4 bases, with 11 bases remaining between them. Here the CDR3 reads CASSEQGPDTQYF. The CDR3 bases are TGTGCCAGCAGCGAGCAGGGTCCAGATACGCAGTATTTT.

The chain employs TRBV19 and TRBJ1-1; the D gene is possibly TRBD1 (6 bases). CDR3 size: 12 residues. V was cut by 9 bases and J by 1 base, with 9 bases left in between. Germline V gene data show CDR1 as LNHDA and CDR2 as SQIVND (reference sequence). CDR3 sequence: CASKDRNTEAFF. CDR3 bases: TGTGCCAGCAAGGACAGGAACACTGAAGCTTTCTTT.

The chain combines TRBV2 with TRBJ2-1, with a tentative D call TRBD1 (5 bases). The CDR3 contains 15 residues. CDR1 is SNHLY, CDR2 FYNNEI, per germline. Between the trimmed V and J ends, which lost 6 bases and 2 bases, there was a span of 14 bases. CDR3 protein: CASRGVSRPYNEQFF. Written as DNA, the CDR3 is TGTGCCAGCAGAGGGGTGTCCCGGCCCTACAATGAGCAGTTCTTC.

The V call is TRBV5-1, the J call TRBJ2-5; D gene uncertain. The germline CDR1 and CDR2 sequences are SGHRS and YFSETQ. Trimming took off 2 bases at V and 2 bases at J, with 10 bases between the two ends. The CDR3 spans 14 residues. The CDR3 DNA reads TGCGCCAGCAGCTTTGTCCCAGATCAAGAGACCCAGTACTTC. Its translation: CASSFVPDQETQYF.

The chain links TRBV6-1 to TRBJ1-6; a weak D match, TRBD1 (5 bases). The CDR3 runs to 17 residues. Germline lookup yields CDR1 MNHNS and CDR2 SASEGT. The V gene lost 4 bases and the J gene lost 0 bases, with 13 bases spanning the gap. CDR3 sequence (DNA): TGTGCCAGCAGTGGGGGGGAGGGCGGCTCCTATAATTCACCCCTCCACTTT. This codes for CASSGGEGGSYNSPLHF.